This T cell receptor beta chain was identified in a study of cytomegalovirus exposure and HLA in healthy donors (dated by TCRdb to about 2017). Broadly, across the study: An earlier analysis of some 600 of the donors reported 250 to 350 Gb of sequence data and 117 million unique TCR beta sequences obtained from around 180 million T cells. An early release that covered roughly 600 HLA-typed donors contained approximately 300 gigabases of sequencing data and 70 million to 100 million unique TCR sequences. Among the roughly 390 genotyped donors, about 83% belonged to the genetic ancestry cluster associated with self-reported Caucasian donors. The aim of the study was to test whether cataloging public T cell receptors could identify signatures of past pathogen exposure. The study used immunosequencing to profile the T cell repertoires of several hundred subjects and linked those repertoires to cytomegalovirus serostatus. Along with the approximately 620-subject first cohort, a separate validation cohort of around 120 different subjects was used. High-throughput TCR immunosequencing, statistical association of individual TCRs with disease status, and machine learning were combined to predict cytomegalovirus infection status. To study patterns of TCR occurrence, a later analysis re-analyzed previously published TCR beta repertoires from 600 to 750 donors and added high-resolution HLA genotyping. In the later analysis, no new phenotypic data were used to find candidate immune exposures; instead, reliance was placed on TCR beta sequences and their occurrence across donors. In an earlier analysis of 587 of the donors, high-throughput TCR beta sequencing was used to judge whether each TCR beta V gene segment behaved as functional or pseudogenic. Donor age, sex, ethnicity and CMV serostatus were compiled together with the repertoire data. In a later genetic analysis, genome-wide SNP genotypes for about 65% of the roughly 670 donors were used, and that subset was treated as a discovery cohort. Every discovery cohort repertoire had been produced on one sequencing platform. HLA typing included class I and class II loci at four-digit resolution. Typing coverage differed by locus: A, B, C, DRB1 and DQB1 were typed in about 620-630 donors, DQA1 in about 510, DPA1 in over 600, and DPB1 in approximately 450. Because of strong linkage in the cohort, a few DR-DQ haplotypes were treated as single units for association and clustering. Across 398 genotyped donors of the cohort, an average of roughly 230,000 unique TCR beta nucleotide sequences per donor were sequenced, and 15% to 20% of those sequences were non-productive.

For this clone: No antigen is known for it. There are no base qualities to consult, and no much larger clone falls within one base.

The cohort comprised some 700 healthy bone marrow donors. At the time of sampling, all cohort members were nominally healthy, though unrecorded immune exposures were likely present. The donor tested CMV seropositive and was one of the 289 seropositive cohort members. A peripheral blood sample was provided by each donor, and peripheral blood mononuclear cells were used for TCR beta sequencing. The Qiagen DNeasy Blood Extraction Kit was used to extract genomic DNA from the blood cell samples. The library was produced with the immunoSEQ multiplex PCR assay. For the multiplex PCR, a mixture combining 60 forward primers for TCR Vbeta segments and 13 reverse primers for TCR Jbeta segments was used. The CDR3 region of rearranged TCR beta genes was amplified from genomic DNA by a multiplex PCR assay. The Illumina HiSeq System was used to sequence the amplified TCR beta libraries as 87-base-pair reads. Per the source publication's procedure: Across the 670 or so repertoires, a later analysis counted 80 million or so unique TCR beta chains, 9 million to 14 million of which were shared by at least two donors. A nearest-neighbor algorithm error-corrected the raw reads and collapsed the reads into unique sequences, merging closely related sequences to remove PCR and sequencing errors. To assign V, D and J gene segments, CDR3 sequences were aligned to IMGT reference sequences. For a sequence to be retained, at least a six-nucleotide match to both a V gene segment and a J gene segment was required. Rearrangements were classified as productive when the CDR3 lacked stop codons and remained in frame with V and J, and all other rearrangements were classified as non-productive. CDR3 was defined by IMGT convention, running from the second conserved V-encoded cysteine to the conserved J-encoded phenylalanine. The earlier analysis of 587 of the donors excluded sequences that lacked an unambiguous match to a single V gene segment. In an earlier analysis of some 590 of the donors, V segments were called functional above 56.7% productive rearrangements and were called segregating when the between-donor standard deviation exceeded 5%. To diagnose cytomegalovirus status from the catalog of TCR beta chain sequences, a statistical classification framework was built. In a later analysis, TCR nucleotide sequences were compared against IMGT/GENE-DB human TR gene sequences so that V and J genes could be assigned. The TCRdist pipeline was used in a later analysis to assign CDR3 sequences and most-parsimonious VDJ recombination scenarios. In a later analysis, every TCR beta chain was defined by the combination of its CDR3 amino acid sequence and its V-gene family, and reads without a unique V-gene family were dropped. As a way to deal with suspected cross-contamination and a sequencing artifact, a later analysis dropped nearly 600 nucleotide sequences that were highly shared and had low generation probability. In a later analysis, a clonal expansion index for each public chain was calculated from normalized within-repertoire ranks of inferred template counts. Generation probabilities in a later analysis came from a VDJ recombination model fitted to out-of-frame rearrangements, and those results were checked against IGoR. A later analysis scored TCR-TCR, TCR-HLA and TCR-CMV co-occurrence with hypergeometric tests, applying a repertoire-size bias correction to TCR pairs. False discovery rates were estimated in a later analysis by permuting HLA or CMV assignments 20 times. A later analysis grouped co-occurring TCRs with DBSCAN, adding TCRdist sequence similarity when clustering within HLA-allele-positive subsets. For co-occurrence clustering, repertoires with fewer than 30,000 or more than 120,000 public chains were excluded, along with roughly 5 repertoires with anomalous nucleotide sharing. In its TCRdb copy, this immuneACCESS table keeps in-frame sequences only and misses some clones. Where compared with another copy, unresolved V genes explain less than half of these, and the others have no known cause. From that table come the V and J calls and clone size; the DNA was used to work out D and trimming. This sample has 200,000 or so clones in its table, and roughly 74% of those were observed once. 4.5% to 7.5% of the sample is taken by the ten largest.

CDR1 and CDR2 were assigned from the germline V gene as SGHVS and FNYEAQ. Taken from cysteine to phenylalanine, the CDR3 has 15 residues. Only CDR3 DNA remains: 45 bases, in frame from the first base. The V end loses 0 bases and the J end loses 1 base, and a stretch of 6 bases separates them. Points the paper makes about the study in general: In a later analysis, most CMV-associated TCR beta chains were found to appear HLA-restricted, with HLA associations seemingly driven largely by CMV exposure. Roughly uniform sequencing depth across donors was assumed in presence/absence analyses, although this assumption may not hold. The authors suggested that the approach could potentially be generalized to other disease states and immunological phenotypes. A further reported finding was that TCR beta sequences accurately predicted the HLA-A and HLA-B alleles for most subjects in the first cohort. While some public TCRs were present in many individuals, most TCR sequences turned up only very rarely across donors. Specific HLA alleles were associated with about 17,000 TCR beta sequences at a false discovery rate of 0.05 in a later analysis. Compared with equally common non-associated chains, HLA-associated TCR beta chains in a later analysis were more clonally expanded and had lower generation probabilities. Assigning TCR associations to individual alleles was difficult when HLA alleles, especially DR and DQ, strongly co-occurred. Because the 87-base-pair reads could not distinguish some IMGT-functional V segments, including TRBV6-2 and TRBV6-3, those segments were excluded. Several of the top co-occurrence clusters appeared to be linked to parvovirus B19, influenza, CMV and Epstein-Barr virus, according to a later analysis. The cohort was sequenced for TCR beta chains only, and without alpha or paired-chain data the features that could be detected were limited. Because counts were too low, 15 to 20 rarely observed V segments, including chromosome 9 orphons, were excluded from the earlier analysis of 587 of the donors. In both the original and validation cohorts, the classifier was reported to diagnose cytomegalovirus status with high specificity and sensitivity. Immune exposure information for the cohort was limited to CMV serostatus. A few of the identified cytomegalovirus-associated TCR beta chains were confirmed in vitro to be specific for cytomegalovirus antigens. A later analysis found that TCR association rates varied across HLA loci, with DRB1 alleles showing the most associated TCRs and HLA-C alleles the fewest. Because HLA typing was unavailable for some donors at each locus, only the typed subset was used in association tests. V-gene and J-gene trimming of TCR beta chains was associated with a missense DCLRE1C variant in a later genetic analysis, and the association was replicated in an independent cohort. A cluster of highly shared sequence variants was judged likely to be a technical artifact of the sequencing pipeline. In the study, 150 to 200 TCR beta chains were listed as associated with cytomegalovirus. Linkage disequilibrium might explain the correlated functional status among segregating V segments, but an unknown experimental factor could not be excluded. In an earlier analysis of 500 to 650 of the donors, most TCR beta V segments appeared in productive rearrangements about 87% or about 30% of the time, broadly matching IMGT annotations. A later genetic analysis reported fewer N-insertions in productive TCRs among donors in an Asian-associated ancestry cluster than the approximately 670-donor mean.

The V gene is TRBV7-6 and the J gene is TRBJ2-2; the D gene cannot be resolved reliably. Material: PBMCs. This sequence originates from a woman in her 30s in good health and CMV-seropositive. The CDR3 corresponds to CASSLAPQNTGELFF. In nucleotide form, the sequence is TGTGCCAGCAGCTTAGCCCCCCAGAACACCGGGGAGCTGTTTTTT.